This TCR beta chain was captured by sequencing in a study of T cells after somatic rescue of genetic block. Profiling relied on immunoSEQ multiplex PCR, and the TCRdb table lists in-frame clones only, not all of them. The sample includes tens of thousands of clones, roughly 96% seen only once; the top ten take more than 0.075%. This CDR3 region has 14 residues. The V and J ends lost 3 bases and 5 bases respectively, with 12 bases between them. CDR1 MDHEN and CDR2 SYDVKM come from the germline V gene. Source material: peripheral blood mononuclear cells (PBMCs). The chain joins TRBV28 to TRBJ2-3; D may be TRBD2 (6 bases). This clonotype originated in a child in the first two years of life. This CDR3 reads CASSLGGMGDTQYF. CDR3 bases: TGTGCCAGCAGTTTGGGGGGTATGGGAGATACGCAGTATTTT.